This TCR beta chain came from a study of post-analysis software for immune sequencing data. The TCR beta cDNA libraries contained unique molecular identifiers. TCRdb redid the calling of the PCR reads with MiXCR, one entry per CDR3 protein. The repertoire has 740,000 or so distinct CDR3 sequences, roughly 50% of them found once; the top ten carry approximately 4.3%. The CDR3 is made up of 18 amino acids. Trimming cost V 5 bases and J 0 bases, with 20 bases left between them. Germline V gene lookup returns CDR1 DFQATT and CDR2 SNEGSKA (reference sequence). For this clonotype: Its antigen is unknown.

General observations from the study: The study found TRBV5-6, TRBV5-1 and TRBV20-1 among five or six TRBV segments more frequent in patients than controls.

This TCR derives from a girl aged 5 to 17 with multiple sclerosis. The specimen was blood. This chain joins TRBV20-1 and TRBJ2-6; weak D call: TRBD1 (6 bases). CDR3 amino acids: CSAPTILGALSGANVLTF. In nucleotides, the CDR3 is TGCAGTGCTCCCACGATACTGGGGGCTCTCTCTGGGGCCAACGTCCTGACTTTC.